Shown below are 8 T cell receptor beta chains from a single sample sequenced in a study of T cells expressing NK-cell markers (dated by TCRdb to about 2020). The library was obtained by 5' RACE. These reads were obtained on an Illumina HiSeq 2000. TCRdb reprocessed the reads and assigns one entry to each CDR3 protein sequence, leaving out DNA. The sample table records 500,000 or so distinct CDR3 sequences. Around 3.3% of the sample lies in the top ten. Sequencing used blood T cells: a sorted CD56 or NKG2C T cell subset, CD4+ or CD8+ T cells, or bulk PBMC T cells (not recorded which). These receptors all stem from a man younger than 35 in good health. Donor details come from another sample of the same person, matched by shared clones.

The chain recombines TRBV12-3 or TRBV12-4 with TRBJ2-1. The CDR3 length is 15 residues. The CDR3 sequence: CASSLGGPAYNEQFF.

The chain has TRBV6-1 and TRBJ2-6; TCRdb returns TRBD1, unconfirmable since there is no DNA. The V gene's germline CDR1 is MNHNS and CDR2 SASEGT. The CDR3 contains 14 residues. CDR3 protein: CASSRIGVDNVLTF.

The chain has TRBV3-1 and TRBJ1-1. The CDR3 loop spans 12 amino acids. Germline V gives CDR1 LGHDT, CDR2 YNNKEL (reference sequence). The CDR3 loop is CASSQWGTGAFF.

The V and J genes are TRBV5-6 and TRBJ2-3; without DNA, the TCRdb call of TRBD2 cannot be checked. The CDR3 length is 15 residues. The germline V gene has CDR1 SGHDT and CDR2 YYEEEE. CDR3 loop: CASSSISGSTDTQYF.

V and J are TRBV20-1 and TRBJ2-3; the D gene TCRdb calls, TRBD1, cannot be checked with no DNA. Germline CDR1 DFQATT, CDR2 SNEGSKA (reference sequence). The CDR3 spans 17 residues. The CDR3 sequence is CSAPGSGAGVWLDTQYF.

J is TRBJ2-5 and V is TRBV21-1; lacking DNA, the TRBD1 call made by TCRdb goes unchecked. TRBV21-1 corresponds to a pseudogene. The CDR3 is made up of 16 amino acids. The CDR3 here is CASSAISDRGKQTQYF.

V is TRBV28 and J is TRBJ2-1; TCRdb calls TRBD2, which cannot be checked without DNA. The CDR3 has 14 residues. Germline V CDR1 and CDR2: MDHEN, SYDVKM. CDR3 in amino acids: CATSGTLTRSEQFF.

This chain links TRBV24-1 with TRBJ1-5; the D call of TRBD1 rests on TCRdb alone, since no DNA is present to check it. CDR1 KGHDR and CDR2 SFDVKD come from the germline V gene. CDR3 length: 13 amino acids. CDR3 in amino acids: CATSKGPDQPQHF.